This T cell receptor beta chain was obtained from a study of CD8 T cells in ankylosing spondylitis. TCRdb recomputed calls from the 5' RACE reads with MiXCR, one row per CDR3 protein. The top ten hold roughly 0.9% of the sample, which has hundreds of thousands of distinct CDR3 sequences, roughly a quarter seen once. This CDR3 spans 12 amino acids. CDR1 SQVTM and CDR2 ANQGSEA come from the germline V gene. V dropped 5 bases and J dropped 1 base, with 8 bases sitting between them. General observations from the study: Clones tied to disease were said to be significantly enriched in matched ankylosing spondylitis synovial fluid. A motif in TCR beta, a set of under 10 highly homologous variants, appeared characteristic of ankylosing spondylitis blood.

A note on this clonotype: The antigen remains unidentified.

This receptor was obtained from a male donor with ankylosing spondylitis. The chain is built from TRBV29-1 and TRBJ1-1, with unresolved D. The sample taken for sequencing was blood, either unsorted or a sorted T cell fraction (not recorded which). CDR3 bases: TGCAGCGTTTGGGTCGCGAACACTGAAGCTTTCTTT. The encoded protein is CSVWVANTEAFF.